The rows below give T cell receptor beta chains drawn from one sample of a study of monozygotic twins with inflammatory bowel disease. TCRdb processed the 5' RACE reads again and assigns one entry to each CDR3 protein, with no DNA. The sample holds approximately 390,000 distinct CDR3 sequences. Sequences were obtained from blood. The receptors derive from a human donor with ulcerative colitis or Crohn's disease, or a healthy co-twin of an affected twin (not recorded which). Each CDR3 is given with its conserved first and last residue.

j_call	v_call	cdr3_aa
TRBJ2-3	TRBV5-1	CASSPGGGGDTQYF
TRBJ2-2	TRBV3-1	CASSQATAANTGELFF
TRBJ2-7	TRBV5-1	CASSLAASGASFSYEQYF
TRBJ1-5	TRBV12-3/TRBV12-4	CASSREGQGNQPQHF
TRBJ2-4	TRBV25-1	CASQAPGGIQYF
TRBJ1-3	TRBV12-3/TRBV12-4	CASTSTRSSGNTIYF
TRBJ1-2	TRBV20-1	CSARVGSTANYGYTF
TRBJ2-7	TRBV7-2	CASSQELADFQYF
TRBJ2-3	TRBV15	CATSRAKRAVGTDTQYF
TRBJ1-1	TRBV12-3/TRBV12-4	CASSRDRRNTEAFF
TRBJ1-6	TRBV21-1	CASSSSDAHGGLRNSPLHF
TRBJ2-1	TRBV7-2	CASSPSGRANEQFF
TRBJ2-1	TRBV7-3	CASSSTSSITNEQFF
TRBJ2-3	TRBV11-2	CASSLESGWEVTSTDTQYF
TRBJ2-3	TRBV5-1	CASSLPGQGRGDTQYF
TRBJ2-2	TRBV9	CASSVSGTTYTGELFF
TRBJ2-5	TRBV7-9	CASSLKGYQETQYF
TRBJ1-5	TRBV18	CASSPPTRSPQHF
TRBJ2-7	TRBV27	CASSFLGGEQYF
TRBJ1-3	TRBV10-3	CAISDRAGGNTIYF
TRBJ1-6	TRBV27	CASGFSTSSYNSPLHF
TRBJ2-1	TRBV14	CASSSYSSGEQFF
TRBJ2-7	TRBV7-2	CASSLRTSEQYF
TRBJ1-6	TRBV30	CAWTTGGAGSPLHF
TRBJ2-7	TRBV28	CASSSPVEGQYYEQYF
TRBJ2-5	TRBV10-3	CAISAGGQETQYF
TRBJ2-1	TRBV6-1	CASSTRQGDYNEQFF
TRBJ1-4	TRBV10-2	CASNEGDRGGEKLFF
TRBJ1-5	TRBV29-1	CSAIAAGRNQPQHF
TRBJ2-1	TRBV24-1	CATSDRRGSHLNEQFF
TRBJ2-2	TRBV12-3/TRBV12-4	CASSFSAGELFF
TRBJ1-5	TRBV30	CAWSVAPGQPQHF
TRBJ2-7	TRBV20-1	CSAYAGLVLNYEQYF
TRBJ2-1	TRBV13	CASSSRRLAVKGDEQFF
TRBJ1-1	TRBV7-9	CASLGRTEAFF
TRBJ2-1	TRBV11-3	CASSLTSGVYNEQFF
TRBJ1-2	TRBV13	CASSSGLRDIVYGYTF
TRBJ2-7	TRBV5-1	CASSSSAQGRREQYF
TRBJ2-7	TRBV5-8	CASSLPTRRAPYEQYF
TRBJ1-2	TRBV3-1	CASSQDQRGIHRRTF